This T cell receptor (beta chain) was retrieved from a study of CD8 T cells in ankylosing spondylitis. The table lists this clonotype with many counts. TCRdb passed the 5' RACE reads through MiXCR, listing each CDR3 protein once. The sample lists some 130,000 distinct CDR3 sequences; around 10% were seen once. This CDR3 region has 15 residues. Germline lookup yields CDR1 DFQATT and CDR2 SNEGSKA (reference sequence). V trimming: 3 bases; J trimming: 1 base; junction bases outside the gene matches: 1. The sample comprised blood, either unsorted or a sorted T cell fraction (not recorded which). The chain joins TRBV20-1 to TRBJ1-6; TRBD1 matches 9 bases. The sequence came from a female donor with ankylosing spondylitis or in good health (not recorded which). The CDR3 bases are TGCAGTGCTAGGGACAGGGGATCCTATAATTCACCCCTCCACTTT. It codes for CSARDRGSYNSPLHF.